A selection of T cell receptor beta chains follows, all from one sample in a study of OX40 agonist ivuxolimab in advanced cancers. The method was immunoSEQ multiplex PCR; TCRdb's version includes in-frame clones alone and lacks a portion of them. The profile shows roughly 5,000 clones, 66% of them singletons. The sample in question was CD4+ or CD8+ T cells sorted from blood, obtained in a trial of the OX40 agonist ivuxolimab. The receptors originated from an adult with an advanced solid tumor such as melanoma, head and neck, liver or kidney cancer. The CDR3 runs from the conserved cysteine through the conserved F or W. Each record gives: D gene, J gene, clone size, V gene, CDR3 length, CDR3 DNA, CDR3 protein. A D gene is named only where the DNA matches it firmly. Only some rows state a clone size, as once, few, many or a class for expanded clones.

>TRBD1|TRBJ2-3|NA|TRBV7-3|15
TGTGCCAGCAGCTTAACAGGGGGCGGCACAGATACGCAGTATTTT
CASSLTGGGTDTQYF
>TRBD1|TRBJ1-4|few|TRBV2|17
TGTGCCAGCAGTGGGGACAGCAGTGGAGGAGAAAAAGAAAAACTGTTTTTT
CASSGDSSGGEKEKLFF
>NA|TRBJ2-7|NA|TRBV5-1|13
TGCGCCAGCAGCACCGGGATAGGCTACGAGCAGTACTTC
CASSTGIGYEQYF
>NA|TRBJ1-2|NA|TRBV7-2|12
TGTGCCAGCAGCCCACGGACGGATGGCTACACCTTC
CASSPRTDGYTF
>TRBD2|TRBJ2-5|NA|TRBV7-9|13
TGTGCCAGCAGCCCCCGGGGGGGGGAGACCCAGTACTTC
CASSPRGGETQYF
>TRBD1|TRBJ1-6|NA|TRBV19|14
TGTGCCAGTAGTGTGGACAGGGGGCGATCACCCCTCCACTTT
CASSVDRGRSPLHF
>NA|TRBJ2-3|once|TRBV5-1|15
TGCGCCAGCAGCACACCGGGGGCGGGCACAGATACGCAGTATTTT
CASSTPGAGTDTQYF
>TRBD1|TRBJ2-4|NA|TRBV10-3|14
TGTGCCATCAGTGAGGCGGGGAGACAGGGGATTCAGTACTTC
CAISEAGRQGIQYF
>NA|TRBJ1-4|NA|TRBV5-6|14
TGTGCCAGCAGCTTGATGGCAGCGAATGAAAAACTGTTTTTT
CASSLMAANEKLFF
>TRBD1|TRBJ2-7|NA|TRBV5-1|15
TGCGCCAGCAGCGTAGGGACAGGGGTAACCTACGAGCAGTACTTC
CASSVGTGVTYEQYF
>TRBD1|TRBJ1-2|NA|TRBV9|15
TGTGCCAGCAGCCTCGGGACAGGGGAGCGGTATGGCTACACCTTC
CASSLGTGERYGYTF
>NA|TRBJ1-2|NA|TRBV7-9|13
TGTGCCAGCAGCTTAGATCGGGCGGGCTCCCGCACCTTC
CASSLDRAGSRTF
>TRBD1|TRBJ2-7|NA|TRBV18|15
TGTGCCAGCTCACCGCAGGGGGCAAGTACTTCCGAGCAGTACTTC
CASSPQGASTSEQYF
>NA|TRBJ2-7|NA|TRBV5-6|13
TGTGCCAGCAGTCGAAGCGAGATCGGCGAGCAGTACTTC
CASSRSEIGEQYF
>NA|TRBJ2-2|few|TRBV4-1|17
TGCGCCAGCAGCCAAGTGCCGGGGGGCTACACCTCCGGGGAGCTGTTTTTT
CASSQVPGGYTSGELFF
>NA|TRBJ1-1|NA|TRBV11-1|14
TGTGCCAGCAGCTTAGAACACGTGAACACTGAAGCTTTCTTT
CASSLEHVNTEAFF
>NA|TRBJ2-2|NA|TRBV27|13
TGTGCCAGCAGTTCATCACCGACCCGGGAGCTGTTTTTT
CASSSSPTRELFF
>TRBD1|TRBJ1-1|NA|TRBV4-2|16
TGTGCCAGCAGCCAAGATTGGACAGGGGGAGACACTGAAGCTTTCTTT
CASSQDWTGGDTEAFF
>NA|TRBJ1-1|medium-sized|TRBV5-1|14
TGCGCCAGCAGCTTTACAAGTGTAGACACTGAAGCTTTCTTT
CASSFTSVDTEAFF
>NA|TRBJ2-7|NA|TRBV2|15
TGTGCCAGCACGTTCGAGGGGTCCAGGGTCTACGAGCAGTACTTC
CASTFEGSRVYEQYF
>NA|TRBJ1-2|NA|TRBV28|15
TGTGCCAGCAGTTCCCCCTGGTGGGGAGACTATGGCTACACCTTC
CASSSPWWGDYGYTF
>NA|TRBJ1-4|NA|TRBV19|15
TGTGCCAGTAGTATAGTGTACAGGGCTAATGAAAAACTGTTTTTT
CASSIVYRANEKLFF
>NA|TRBJ1-1|few|TRBV4-1|12
TGCGCCAGCAGCCAAGGCCAGGTTCAGTCTTTCTTT
CASSQGQVQSFF
>TRBD1|TRBJ1-2|NA|TRBV10-3|16
TGTGCCATCAGTGAGTCGAGGACAGGTGGAGAATATGGCTACACCTTC
CAISESRTGGEYGYTF
>NA|TRBJ1-2|NA|TRBV11-2|14
TGTGCCAGCAGCGCAACGGGACAACACTATGGCTACACCTTC
CASSATGQHYGYTF
>NA|TRBJ2-6|NA|TRBV28|17
TGTGCCAGCAGTTCAGGACAGGGAGGGAATGTCGCCAACGTCCTGACTTTC
CASSSGQGGNVANVLTF
>TRBD2|TRBJ2-5|NA|TRBV7-4|14
TGTGCTAGCAGCCCCGGGACTACGGAAGAGACCCAGTACTTC
CASSPGTTEETQYF